This T cell receptor beta chain was identified in a study of cytomegalovirus exposure and HLA in healthy donors. Study-level information: In an early release, HLA-typed donors contributed some 80 million unique TCR sequences. The study, taken as a whole, reports: When presence/absence was analysed, sequencing depth was taken to be roughly uniform across donors. In an earlier analysis, most TCR beta V segments were productive about 87% or about 30% of the time.

This clone was found once. The antigen is undetermined. Vbeta (60) and Jbeta (13) primers were used in the PCR. The assay was immunoSEQ multiplex PCR, and TCRdb's table has in-frame clones only and misses some. The table shows tens of thousands of clones, with 65% to 90% occurring only once. The clonotype comes from a man aged 30-40 years in good health and CMV-seronegative. The material sequenced was PBMCs.

The CDR3 coding sequence is TGTGCCATCAGGACAGGGAGGTGGGAAGCTTTCTTT. Residues: CAIRTGRWEAFF. The V and J genes are TRBV10-3 and TRBJ1-1; 7 bases match TRBD1. The CDR3 extends over 12 amino acids. CDR1 is ENHRY and CDR2 is SYGVKD in the germline V gene. With V trimmed by 6 bases and J by 8 bases, 6 bases remained unmatched.